This T cell receptor (beta chain) stems from a study of T cells in Graves' hyperthyroidism and ophthalmopathy. Authors of the study amplified TCR beta CDR3 regions from RNA transcripts. First-round RT-PCR with HTBI primers amplified the TCR CDR3 region. TCRdb reprocessed the multiplex PCR reads with MiXCR, giving one entry per CDR3 protein. The sample has 500,000 to 650,000 distinct CDR3 sequences, 17% seen once. This clonotype has more than one count but fewer than ten. V lost 5 bases and J lost 5; bases outside the gene matches: 8. Germline V lookup: CDR1 MDHEN, CDR2 SYDVKM. CDR3 length equals 14 residues.

Sequenced input: blood. This chain uses TRBV28 with TRBJ1-1, with TRBD1 identical over 7 bases. This TCR came from a woman under 30 with Graves' ophthalmopathy. CDR3 in DNA: TGTGCCAGCAGTGTAGCAGGGGGAGAGACTGAAGCTTTCTTT. Protein sequence: CASSVAGGETEAFF.